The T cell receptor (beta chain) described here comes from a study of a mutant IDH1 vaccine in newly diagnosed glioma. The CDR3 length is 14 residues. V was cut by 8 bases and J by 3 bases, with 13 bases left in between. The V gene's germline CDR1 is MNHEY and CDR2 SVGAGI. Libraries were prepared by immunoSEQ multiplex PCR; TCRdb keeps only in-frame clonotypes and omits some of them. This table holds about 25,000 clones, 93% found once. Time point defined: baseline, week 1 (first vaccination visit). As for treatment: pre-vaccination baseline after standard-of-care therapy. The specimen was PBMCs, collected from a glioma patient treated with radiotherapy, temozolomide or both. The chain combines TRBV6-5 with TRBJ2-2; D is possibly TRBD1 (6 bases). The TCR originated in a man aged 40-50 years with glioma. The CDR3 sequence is CASGGQSYTGELFF. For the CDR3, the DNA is TGTGCCAGCGGAGGACAGTCATACACCGGGGAGCTGTTTTTT.